Listed below are T cell receptor beta chains from one sample, sequenced in a study of cytomegalovirus exposure and HLA in healthy donors. Only in-frame clones appear in the TCRdb table, and some are missing; sequencing was by immunoSEQ multiplex PCR. The sample includes around 170,000 clones, 76% of them seen just once. The sample was PBMCs. The receptors stem from a young man in good health and CMV-seronegative. CDR3s include the opening cysteine and the closing phenylalanine or tryptophan. A D gene is named only where the DNA matches it firmly. Clone sizes are given selectively: once, few, many, or a class where the clone is expanded.

size	D	V	J	DNA	CDR3
few	-	TRBV28	TRBJ2-5	TGTGCCAGCGGCGGGGGCGCCCAAGAGACCCAGTACTTC	CASGGGAQETQYF
once	-	TRBV30	TRBJ1-3	TGTGCCGGGGGGGCGGGAATCTCTGGAAACACCATATATTTT	CAGGAGISGNTIYF
-	-	TRBV28	TRBJ1-5	TGTGCCAGCAGACCCGGGGGGAGTAGCAATCAGCCCCAGCATTTT	CASRPGGSSNQPQHF
-	-	TRBV7-8	TRBJ1-2	TGTGCCAGCAGCCCAGAGAGAGGCTATGGCTACACCTTC	CASSPERGYGYTF
-	TRBD1	TRBV9	TRBJ1-5	TGTGCCAGCAGCGGGGGGCAGGGGGATAGCAATCAGCCCCAGCATTTT	CASSGGQGDSNQPQHF
once	TRBD1	TRBV7-6	TRBJ2-5	TGTGCCAGCAGCCTCGGGGGGGGACAGGGGCCAGAGACCCAGTACTTC	CASSLGGGQGPETQYF
-	-	TRBV9	TRBJ2-3	TGTGCCAGCAGCGTAGGTGCGGGATCCGAGGATACGCAGTATTTT	CASSVGAGSEDTQYF
-	-	TRBV7-9	TRBJ2-2	TGTGCCAGCAGCCCAGGGACACCTAACACCGGGGAGCTGTTTTTT	CASSPGTPNTGELFF
-	TRBD2	TRBV11-3	TRBJ2-7	TGTGCCAGCAGCTTGTCCGCGGGGGGCTACGAGCAGTACTTC	CASSLSAGGYEQYF
few	TRBD2	TRBV18	TRBJ2-7	TGTGCCAGCTCACCGACTAGCGGGGGGTCCTACGAGCAGTACTTC	CASSPTSGGSYEQYF
few	-	TRBV23-1	TRBJ1-2	TGCGCCAGCAGTCAATCGCGTTCAATGTCGGGTAGGTGTGGCTATGGCTACACCTTC	CASSQSRSMSGRCGYGYTF
few	TRBD1	TRBV5-1	TRBJ2-5	TGCGCCAGCAGCTCCGCAAAGAGTGGGACAGCTCTTAGCTCCCAGTACTTC	CASSSAKSGTALSSQYF
-	TRBD2	TRBV5-1	TRBJ2-7	TGCGCCAGCAGCTTACCTCGTAGCGGGGACCCCTACGAGCAGTACTTC	CASSLPRSGDPYEQYF
-	-	TRBV18	TRBJ1-1	TGTGCCAGCTCACAGAACGGGGGCACTGAAGCTTTCTTT	CASSQNGGTEAFF
-	TRBD1	TRBV7-2	TRBJ1-5	TGTGCCAGCAGCCCGACAGCCCCAGACAGGGTACCCCAGCATTTT	CASSPTAPDRVPQHF
-	TRBD2	TRBV19	TRBJ2-7	TGTGCCAGTGCCCTAGCGGGAGGACGCTACGAGCAGTACTTC	CASALAGGRYEQYF
-	-	TRBV5-6	TRBJ1-1	TGTGCCAGCAGCTTGTATGGGCGACCAAACACTGAAGCTTTCTTT	CASSLYGRPNTEAFF
-	TRBD1	TRBV4-2	TRBJ2-1	TGTGCCAGCAGCCAAGATGGTTCGGGACAGGGGAATGAGCAGTTCTTC	CASSQDGSGQGNEQFF
-	-	TRBV28	TRBJ1-2	TGTGCCAGCAGAATCAACAGGTACGATGGCTACACCTTC	CASRINRYDGYTF
once	-	TRBV13	TRBJ2-1	TGTGCCAGCAGCACGGGGTCAGGGGCAGATGAGCAGTTCTTC	CASSTGSGADEQFF
-	-	TRBV28	TRBJ1-4	TGTGCCAGTACAAGGTGGGGCAGTTATAATGAAAAACTGTTTTTT	CASTRWGSYNEKLFF
once	-	TRBV28	TRBJ1-3	TGTGCCAGCAGTTTACGAGGACAGTCTTCCCGAGGAAACACCATATATTTT	CASSLRGQSSRGNTIYF
-	-	TRBV30	TRBJ1-5	TGTGCCTGGAGCCGACAGAGTACTCAGCCCCAGCATTTT	CAWSRQSTQPQHF
-	-	TRBV15	TRBJ1-1	TGTGCCACCAGCAGAAACATGAACACTGAAGCTTTCTTT	CATSRNMNTEAFF
once	-	TRBV28	TRBJ1-3	TGTGCCACTACAGCAGGGCTAGACGGAAACACCATATATTTT	CATTAGLDGNTIYF
-	TRBD2	TRBV7-2	TRBJ2-6	TGTGCCAGCAGCTTAGCCAGCGGGAGTAGGGGGGCCAACGTCCTGACTTTC	CASSLASGSRGANVLTF
-	-	TRBV28	TRBJ2-3	TGTGCCAGCAGTCCCAGGGCGGGGGATACGCAGTATTTT	CASSPRAGDTQYF
-	-	TRBV9	TRBJ1-6	TGTGCCAGCAGCGGGGGGCGGGGGGGATCACCCCTCCACTTT	CASSGGRGGSPLHF
-	-	TRBV28	TRBJ1-6	TGTGCCAGCAGTCTTCATCCACAGGGCCCCAGTTCACCCCTCCACTTT	CASSLHPQGPSSPLHF
-	-	TRBV28	TRBJ2-7	TGTGCCAGCACGGGGGATCTCTACGAGCAGTACTTC	CASTGDLYEQYF
-	-	TRBV30	TRBJ2-7	TGTGCCTGGAGGGCGGGACAGCTGGCTTACGAGCAGTACTTC	CAWRAGQLAYEQYF
-	TRBD1	TRBV28	TRBJ1-4	TGTGCCAGCAGTTTAACACCGACAGGGGGATACGAAAAACTGTTTTTT	CASSLTPTGGYEKLFF
-	TRBD1	TRBV30	TRBJ1-5	TGTGCCTGGAGTTCGGACAGGTACTATCAGCCCCAGCATTTT	CAWSSDRYYQPQHF
-	-	TRBV7-3	TRBJ1-1	TGTGCCAGCAGCCCACTGGGGCGATACAAGAACACTGAAGCTTTCTTT	CASSPLGRYKNTEAFF
-	TRBD1	TRBV6-1	TRBJ1-2	TGTGCCAGCAGTACGACAGGGGGCGACTATGGCTACACCTTC	CASSTTGGDYGYTF
-	-	TRBV12-5	TRBJ2-3	TGTGCTAGTGGTTTGGACAACAGCGATACGCAGTATTTT	CASGLDNSDTQYF
few	-	TRBV30	TRBJ2-1	TGTGCCTGGAGTGGGTGGGCGGGAAGGGCCTACAATGAGCAGTTCTTC	CAWSGWAGRAYNEQFF
-	TRBD1	TRBV4-1	TRBJ1-1	TGCGCCAGCAGCCTTACTCGGCCGGGACAGGGTACGGCTGAAGCTTTCTTT	CASSLTRPGQGTAEAFF
-	-	TRBV6-5	TRBJ1-2	TGTGCCAGCAGTTACGGACAGCTTAGCTATGGCTACACCTTC	CASSYGQLSYGYTF
-	-	TRBV5-6	TRBJ1-2	TGTGCCAGCAGCTCGACAGGCTATGGCTACACCTTC	CASSSTGYGYTF
-	-	TRBV7-9	TRBJ2-7	TGTGCCAGCAGCTTATCGGACACTTCCTCCTACGAGCAGTACTTC	CASSLSDTSSYEQYF
-	TRBD2	TRBV11-2	TRBJ2-5	TGTGCCAGCAGCCCCCCGGGGCGGGGGCAAGAGACCCAGTACTTC	CASSPPGRGQETQYF
few	-	TRBV5-6	TRBJ2-1	TGTGCCAGCAGCTTGGCCGGGTATGAGCAGTTCTTC	CASSLAGYEQFF
-	TRBD2	TRBV9	TRBJ2-3	TGTGCCAGCAGCCCCCGGACTAGCGGGAGGGTTGGAGATACGCAGTATTTT	CASSPRTSGRVGDTQYF
few	TRBD2	TRBV9	TRBJ2-1	TGTGCCAGCAGCCCGGGACTAGCGAGTAATGAGCAGTTCTTC	CASSPGLASNEQFF
-	TRBD1	TRBV6-5	TRBJ1-1	TGTGCCAGCAGTCCGACAGGGGGCATGCTGGCTGAAGCTTTCTTT	CASSPTGGMLAEAFF
-	-	TRBV5-1	TRBJ2-4	TGCGCCAGCAGCGTAACAGGGGAGGCAGCCAAAAACATTCAGTACTTC	CASSVTGEAAKNIQYF
-	-	TRBV9	TRBJ1-2	TGTGCCAGCAGCGTAGCTGGAGGGAGGTATTATGGCTACACCTTC	CASSVAGGRYYGYTF
few	-	TRBV18	TRBJ1-1	TGTGCCAGCTCACCGCAACAGGGTTCAAACACTGAAGCTTTCTTT	CASSPQQGSNTEAFF
-	-	TRBV6-6	TRBJ1-1	TGTGCCAGCAGTTACTTGGCAGGGAACACTGAAGCTTTCTTT	CASSYLAGNTEAFF
-	TRBD2	TRBV29-1	TRBJ2-7	TGCAGCGTTGCAAGCGGGAGGGCTTCCGAGCAGTACTTC	CSVASGRASEQYF
few	-	TRBV6-5	TRBJ1-6	TGTGCCAGCACTCGACAGAATTCACCCCTCCACTTT	CASTRQNSPLHF
-	-	TRBV6-1	TRBJ2-7	TGTGCCAGCAGTGTGGTTCGTGTGGAGGGCTACGAGCAGTACTTC	CASSVVRVEGYEQYF
-	-	TRBV5-1	TRBJ2-1	TGCGCCAGCAGCTTATGGCAGGAATCCTACAATGAGCAGTTCTTC	CASSLWQESYNEQFF
once	-	TRBV5-1	TRBJ2-2	TGCGCCAGCCTAGACAGCCTAAGGAACACCGGGGAGCTGTTTTTT	CASLDSLRNTGELFF
-	-	TRBV9	TRBJ1-1	TGTGCCAGCAGCGTGCTGGACAGTCCAACGAACACTGAAGCTTTCTTT	CASSVLDSPTNTEAFF
-	-	TRBV19	TRBJ2-5	TGTGCCAGTAGTTCGACCGTCCAGGGTGAGACCCAGTACTTC	CASSSTVQGETQYF
-	TRBD2	TRBV2	TRBJ2-5	TGTGCCAGCAGTACAATAGCGGGAGGGCCCAGGACCCAGTACTTC	CASSTIAGGPRTQYF
-	TRBD2	TRBV30	TRBJ2-1	TGTGCCTGGAGGGGAAGTAGCGGGAGCGGTGAGCAGTTCTTC	CAWRGSSGSGEQFF
-	TRBD2	TRBV25-1	TRBJ2-5	TGTGCCAGCAGTGAACAGCGGGGGATAGAGACCCAGTACTTC	CASSEQRGIETQYF